This TCR beta chain derives from a study of control samples from healthy donors and cancer patients. This table comes from immunoSEQ multiplex PCR, and its TCRdb copy is limited to in-frame clones, with some not included. In the table there are some 140,000 clones, around 85% of which are singletons. This clone was counted only a few times. CDR3 length: 15 amino acids. Deletions cut 4 bases from V and 8 bases from J, with 15 bases between. Per germline, CDR1 SGHTA and CDR2 FQGNSA. This clonotype originated in a woman in her thirties in good health. The chain links TRBV7-2 to TRBJ1-6; D perhaps matches TRBD1 (6 bases). The sequenced sample was blood. CDR3 sequence: CASSSQGMVYSPLHF. The CDR3 nucleotides are TGTGCCAGCAGCTCGCAGGGGATGGTGTATTCACCCCTCCACTTT.